A single sample is the source of the 7 T cell receptor beta chains below, sequenced in a study of cytomegalovirus exposure and HLA in healthy donors. Some clones are missing from TCRdb's copy, which holds only in-frame ones; the method was immunoSEQ multiplex PCR. The table shows around 150,000 clones, with approximately 87% occurring only once. Specimen: PBMCs. The receptors were sampled from a woman younger than 45 in good health and CMV-seronegative.

This clone was counted many times. The genes are TRBV7-9 and TRBJ2-7, with D possibly being TRBD1 or TRBD2 (6 bases each). CDR1 is SEHNR and CDR2 is FQNEAQ in the germline V gene (reference sequence). This CDR3 is 13 amino acids long. Trimming shortened V by 1 base and J by 7 bases, and 11 bases separated the two germline ends. CDR3: CASSLDGGGEQYF. CDR3 coding DNA: TGTGCCAGCAGCTTAGACGGAGGGGGAGAGCAGTACTTC.

With regard to this clone: One end of the junction does not line up with germline, which may come from a read error. The gene calls are TRBV7-7 and TRBJ2-5, with D unclear. CDR3 length equals 14 residues. Germline values: CDR1 SSHAT, CDR2 FNYEAQ (reference sequence). CDR3 in DNA: TGTGCTAGCAGCCCCTCGGAAGCTGGTGGGACCCAGTACTTC. It is translated as CASSPSEAGGTQYF.

The chain joins TRBV11-2 to TRBJ1-2, with TRBD1 identical over 9 bases. Germline assignment: CDR1 SGHAT and CDR2 FQNNGV. Trimming at V came to 5 bases and at J to 6 bases, leaving 13 bases not matched to a gene. The CDR3 length is 16 residues. In DNA form, the CDR3 reads TGTGCCAGCAGCACCTACGGGACAGGGAGTTTGGATGGCTACACCTTC. Protein product: CASSTYGTGSLDGYTF. Based on the CDR3 plus reference TRBV11-2 and TRBJ1-2, the full variable domain is EAGVAQSPRYKIIEKRQSVAFWCNPISGHATLYWYQQILGQGPKLLIQFQNNGVVDDSQLPKDRFSAERLKGVDSTLKIQPAKLEDSAVYLCASSTYGTGSLDGYTFGSGTRLTVV.

This chain connects TRBV5-5 to TRBJ1-1; a weak D match, TRBD1 (5 bases). V gave up 0 bases and J gave up 4 bases, with 7 bases separating them. This CDR3 contains 13 residues. CDR1 SGHKS and CDR2 YYEKEE come from the germline V gene (reference sequence). CDR3 nucleotides: TGTGCCAGCAGCTTGGAGGGGAGCACTGAAGCTTTCTTT. Residues: CASSLEGSTEAFF.

This chain's CDR3 is CATSGRPPEEKLFF. The DNA for the CDR3 is TGTGCCACCAGCGGAAGGCCGCCGGAGGAAAAACTGTTTTTT. The genes are TRBV15 and TRBJ1-4; D gene ambiguous. Germline-derived CDR1 and CDR2 are LNHNV and YYDKDF (reference sequence). The CDR3 is made up of 14 amino acids. The ends were cut back, 5 bases at V and 8 bases at J, with 15 bases in the middle.

This sequence joins TRBV29-1 and TRBJ2-1; TRBD1 might be the D (5 bases). Trimming shortened V by 6 bases and J by 0 bases, and 12 bases separated the two germline ends. The length of the CDR3 is 14 residues. Germline loops: CDR1 SQVTM, CDR2 ANQGSEA. The CDR3 DNA reads as TGCAGCGTAGGACAATTATCCTCCTACAATGAGCAGTTCTTC. Protein sequence: CSVGQLSSYNEQFF.

The J gene is TRBJ2-4, the V gene TRBV28, with D hard to call. There are 13 residues in the CDR3. Germline V gene sequence: CDR1 MDHEN, CDR2 SYDVKM. Trimming left V 8 bases short and J 5 bases short, with 13 bases between. DNA of the CDR3: TGTGCCAGCTTGACGGTGGTTGAAAACATTCAGTACTTC. Protein: CASLTVVENIQYF. Together with reference TRBV28 and TRBJ2-4, the CDR3 gives the full variable domain: DVKVTQSSRYLVKRTGEKVFLECVQDMDHENMFWYRQDPGLGLRLIYFSYDVKMKEKGDIPEGYSVSREKKERFSLILESASTNQTSMYLCASLTVVENIQYFGAGTRLSVL.